This is a list of T cell receptor beta chains from one sample in a study of identifying expanded T cells in peripheral blood. Libraries were prepared by immunoSEQ multiplex PCR; TCRdb keeps only in-frame clonotypes and omits some of them. The repertoire holds under 110,000 clones, around 88% seen once, with about 18% in the top ten. Material for sequencing was blood. The receptors were sampled from a person between 18 and 70 years old in good health. CDR3s include the opening cysteine and the closing phenylalanine or tryptophan. D genes are given only for firm matches. Rows may omit the clone size; those that give it use once, few, many or a size class.

J gene | clone size | V gene | D gene | CDR3 protein | CDR3 DNA
TRBJ1-3 | once | TRBV6-1 | . | CASSIATSGDTIYF | TGTGCCAGCAGCATCGCCACCTCGGGGGACACCATATATTTT
TRBJ2-3 | . | TRBV7-2 | TRBD2 | CASGPTWGRADTQYF | TGTGCCAGCGGTCCGACCTGGGGGAGGGCAGATACGCAGTATTTT
TRBJ1-1 | few | TRBV27 | . | CASSLIRDSGTFF | TGTGCCAGCAGTTTAATCCGGGACTCAGGTACTTTCTTT
TRBJ1-2 | . | TRBV18 | . | CASSLRPELHGYTF | TGTGCCAGCTCCCTAAGGCCAGAGCTGCATGGCTACACCTTC
TRBJ1-6 | . | TRBV6-6 | TRBD1 | CASSWTGNNSPLHF | TGTGCCAGCAGTTGGACAGGGAATAATTCACCCCTCCACTTT
TRBJ2-7 | . | TRBV20-1 | TRBD1 | CSAQTGEWQYF | TGCAGTGCTCAGACAGGGGAATGGCAGTACTTC
TRBJ1-2 | few | TRBV30 | . | CVSSRSTHYGYTF | TGTGTGTCAAGCAGGAGCACCCACTATGGCTACACCTTC
TRBJ2-5 | . | TRBV7-9 | TRBD1 | CACGTGEETQYF | TGTGCCTGTGGGACAGGGGAAGAGACCCAGTACTTC
TRBJ2-5 | . | TRBV13 | . | CASSLLAVQETQYF | TGTGCCAGCAGCTTACTAGCCGTCCAAGAGACCCAGTACTTC
TRBJ2-5 | . | TRBV5-4 | . | CASTSGPGEETQYF | TGTGCCAGCACCTCGGGTCCGGGGGAAGAGACCCAGTACTTC
TRBJ1-2 | . | TRBV18 | TRBD1 | CASSGGGAGGYGYTF | TGTGCCAGCTCTGGAGGGGGCGCCGGGGGCTATGGCTACACCTTC
TRBJ2-5 | . | TRBV27 | . | CATRGMGETQYF | TGTGCCACCCGAGGGATGGGAGAGACCCAGTACTTC
TRBJ1-5 | . | TRBV5-1 | . | CASSFGTNQPQHF | TGCGCCAGCAGCTTCGGGACCAATCAGCCCCAGCATTTT